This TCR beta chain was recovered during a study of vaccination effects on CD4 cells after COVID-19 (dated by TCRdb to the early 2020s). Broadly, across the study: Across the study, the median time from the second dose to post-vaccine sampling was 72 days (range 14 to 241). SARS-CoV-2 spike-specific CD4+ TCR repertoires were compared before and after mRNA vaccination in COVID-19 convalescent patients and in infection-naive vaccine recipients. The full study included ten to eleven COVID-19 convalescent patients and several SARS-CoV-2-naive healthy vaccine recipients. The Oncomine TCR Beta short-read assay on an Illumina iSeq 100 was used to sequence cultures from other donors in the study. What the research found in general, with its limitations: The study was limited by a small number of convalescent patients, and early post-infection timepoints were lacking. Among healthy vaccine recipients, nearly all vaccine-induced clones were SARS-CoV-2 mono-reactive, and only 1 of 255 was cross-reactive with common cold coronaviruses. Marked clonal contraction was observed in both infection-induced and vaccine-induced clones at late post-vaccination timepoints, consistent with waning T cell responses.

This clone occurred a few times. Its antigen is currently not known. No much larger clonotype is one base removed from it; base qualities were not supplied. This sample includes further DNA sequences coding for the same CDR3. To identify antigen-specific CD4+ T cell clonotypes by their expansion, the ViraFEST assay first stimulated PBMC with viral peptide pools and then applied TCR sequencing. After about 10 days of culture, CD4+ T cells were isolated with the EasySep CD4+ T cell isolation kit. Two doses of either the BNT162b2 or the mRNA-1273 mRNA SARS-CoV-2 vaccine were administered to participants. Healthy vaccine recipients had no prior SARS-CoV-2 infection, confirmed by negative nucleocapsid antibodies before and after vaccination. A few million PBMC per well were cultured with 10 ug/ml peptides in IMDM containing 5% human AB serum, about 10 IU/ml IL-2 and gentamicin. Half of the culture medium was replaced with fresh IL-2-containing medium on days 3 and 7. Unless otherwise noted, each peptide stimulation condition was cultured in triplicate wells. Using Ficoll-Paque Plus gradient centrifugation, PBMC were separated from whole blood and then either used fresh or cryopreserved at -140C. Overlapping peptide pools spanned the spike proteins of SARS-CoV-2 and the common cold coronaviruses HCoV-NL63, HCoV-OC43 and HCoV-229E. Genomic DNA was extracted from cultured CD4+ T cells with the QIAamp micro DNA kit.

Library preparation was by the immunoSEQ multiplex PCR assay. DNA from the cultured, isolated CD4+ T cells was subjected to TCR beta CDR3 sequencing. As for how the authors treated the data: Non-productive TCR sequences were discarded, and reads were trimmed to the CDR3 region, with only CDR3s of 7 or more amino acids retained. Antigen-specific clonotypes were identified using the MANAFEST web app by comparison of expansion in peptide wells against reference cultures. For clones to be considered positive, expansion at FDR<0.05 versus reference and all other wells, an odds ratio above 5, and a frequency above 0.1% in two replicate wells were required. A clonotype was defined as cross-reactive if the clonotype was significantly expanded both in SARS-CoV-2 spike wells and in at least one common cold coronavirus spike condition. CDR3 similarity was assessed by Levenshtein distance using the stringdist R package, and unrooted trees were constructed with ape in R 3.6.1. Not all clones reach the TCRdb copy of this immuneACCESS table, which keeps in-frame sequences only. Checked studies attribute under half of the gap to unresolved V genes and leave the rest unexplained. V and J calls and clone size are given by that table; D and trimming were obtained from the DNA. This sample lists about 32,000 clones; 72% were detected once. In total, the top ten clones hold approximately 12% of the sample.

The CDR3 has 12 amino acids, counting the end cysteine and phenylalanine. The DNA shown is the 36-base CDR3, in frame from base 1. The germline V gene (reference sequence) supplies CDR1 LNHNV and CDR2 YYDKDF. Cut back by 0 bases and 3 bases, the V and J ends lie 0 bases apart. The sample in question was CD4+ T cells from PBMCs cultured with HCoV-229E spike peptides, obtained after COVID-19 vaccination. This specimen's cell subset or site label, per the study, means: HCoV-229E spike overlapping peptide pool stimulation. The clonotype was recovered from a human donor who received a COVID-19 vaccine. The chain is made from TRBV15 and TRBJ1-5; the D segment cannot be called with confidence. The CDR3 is CATSRDNQPQHF. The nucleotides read TGTGCCACCAGCAGAGACAATCAGCCCCAGCATTTT.